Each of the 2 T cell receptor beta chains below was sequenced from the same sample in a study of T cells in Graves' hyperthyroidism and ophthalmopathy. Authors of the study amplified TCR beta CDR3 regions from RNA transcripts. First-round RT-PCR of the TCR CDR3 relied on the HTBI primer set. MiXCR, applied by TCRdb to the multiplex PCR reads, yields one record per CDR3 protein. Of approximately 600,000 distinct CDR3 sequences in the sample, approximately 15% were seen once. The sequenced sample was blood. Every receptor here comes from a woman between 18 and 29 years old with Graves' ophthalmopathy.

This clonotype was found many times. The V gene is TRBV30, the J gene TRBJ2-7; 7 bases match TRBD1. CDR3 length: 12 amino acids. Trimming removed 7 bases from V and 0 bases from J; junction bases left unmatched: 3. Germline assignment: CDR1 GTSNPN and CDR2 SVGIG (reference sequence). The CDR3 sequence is CALDRSSYEQYF. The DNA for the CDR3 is TGTGCCTTGGACAGGAGCTCCTACGAGCAGTACTTC. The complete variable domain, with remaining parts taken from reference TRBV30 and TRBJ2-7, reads SQTIHQWPATLVQPVGSPLSLECTVEGTSNPNLYWYRQAAGRGLQLLFYSVGIGQISSEVPQNLSASRPQDRQFILSSKKLLLSDSGFYLCALDRSSYEQYFGPGTRLTVT.

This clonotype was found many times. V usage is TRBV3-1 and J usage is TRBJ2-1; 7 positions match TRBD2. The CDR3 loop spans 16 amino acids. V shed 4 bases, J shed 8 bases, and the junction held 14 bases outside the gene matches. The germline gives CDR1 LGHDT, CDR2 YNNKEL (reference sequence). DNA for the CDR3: TGTGCCAGCAGCCTCCGTCGGGCGGGAGCGTGGGATGAGCAGTTCTTC. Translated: CASSLRRAGAWDEQFF.